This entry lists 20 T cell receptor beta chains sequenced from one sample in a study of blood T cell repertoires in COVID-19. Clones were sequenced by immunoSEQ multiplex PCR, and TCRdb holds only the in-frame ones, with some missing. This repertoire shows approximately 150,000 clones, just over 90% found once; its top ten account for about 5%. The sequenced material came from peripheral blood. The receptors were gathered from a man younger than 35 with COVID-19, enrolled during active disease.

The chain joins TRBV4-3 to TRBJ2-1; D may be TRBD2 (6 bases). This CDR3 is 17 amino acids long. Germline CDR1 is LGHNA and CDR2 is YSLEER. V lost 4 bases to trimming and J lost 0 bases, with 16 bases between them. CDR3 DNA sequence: TGCGCCAGCAGCCCTGGGACTTATATGAGCTCCTACAATGAGCAGTTCTTC. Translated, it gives CASSPGTYMSSYNEQFF.

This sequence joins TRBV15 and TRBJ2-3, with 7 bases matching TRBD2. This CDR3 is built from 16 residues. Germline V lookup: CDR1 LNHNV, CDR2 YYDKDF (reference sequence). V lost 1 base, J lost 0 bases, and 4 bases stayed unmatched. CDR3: CATSRGASGSTDTQYF. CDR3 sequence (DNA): TGTGCCACCAGCAGAGGGGCTAGCGGTAGCACAGATACGCAGTATTTT.

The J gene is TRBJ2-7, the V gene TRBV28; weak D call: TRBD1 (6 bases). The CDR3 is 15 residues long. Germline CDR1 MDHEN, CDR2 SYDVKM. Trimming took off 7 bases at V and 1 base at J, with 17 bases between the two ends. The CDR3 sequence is CASTPGVGGSYEQYF. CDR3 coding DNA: TGTGCCAGCACCCCAGGTGTAGGGGGATCCTACGAGCAGTACTTC.

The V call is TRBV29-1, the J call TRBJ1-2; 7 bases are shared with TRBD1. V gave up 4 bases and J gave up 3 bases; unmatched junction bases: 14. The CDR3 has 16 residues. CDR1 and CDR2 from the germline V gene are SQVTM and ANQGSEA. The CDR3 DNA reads TGCAGCGTTGGATCGGGACAGCCTACAGGGGACTATGGCTACACCTTC. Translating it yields CSVGSGQPTGDYGYTF.

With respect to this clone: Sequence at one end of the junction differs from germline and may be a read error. DNA of the CDR3: TGTGCCAGCAGAGAAGCACTAGGAGATGAGCAGTTCTTC. It translates to CASREALGDEQFF. V and J are TRBV6-1 and TRBJ2-1; possible D gene TRBD2, 5 bases. This CDR3 is built from 13 residues. Per the germline V gene, CDR1 is MNHNS and CDR2 is SASEGT.

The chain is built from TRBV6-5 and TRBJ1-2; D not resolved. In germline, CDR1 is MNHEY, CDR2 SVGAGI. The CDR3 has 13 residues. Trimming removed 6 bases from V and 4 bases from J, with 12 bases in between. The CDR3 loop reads CASRDDIGYGYTF. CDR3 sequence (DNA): TGTGCCAGCAGGGATGACATAGGCTATGGCTACACCTTC.

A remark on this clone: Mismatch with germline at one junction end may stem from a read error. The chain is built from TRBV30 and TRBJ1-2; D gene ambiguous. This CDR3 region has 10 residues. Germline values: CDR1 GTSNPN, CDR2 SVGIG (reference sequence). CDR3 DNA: TGTGCCTGGAGTACTGGGAGTCTGGTCTTC. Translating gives CAWSTGSLVF.

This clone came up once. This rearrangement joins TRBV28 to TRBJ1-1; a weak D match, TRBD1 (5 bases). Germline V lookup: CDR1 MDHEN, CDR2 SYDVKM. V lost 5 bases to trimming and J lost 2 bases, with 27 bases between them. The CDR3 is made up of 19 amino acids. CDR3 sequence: CASSPQGPGSSVSNTEAFF. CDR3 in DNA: TGTGCCAGCAGTCCCCAAGGTCCAGGGTCTTCTGTTTCCAACACTGAAGCTTTCTTT.

CDR3 region: CASSSARVNYGYTF. The CDR3 DNA sequence: TGTGCCAGCAGTTCCGCCAGGGTGAACTATGGCTACACCTTC. This sequence joins TRBV28 and TRBJ1-2; maybe TRBD1 (5 bases). CDR1 and CDR2 from the germline V gene are MDHEN and SYDVKM. V was clipped by 4 bases and J by 2 bases, with 11 bases between them. This CDR3 is 14 amino acids long.

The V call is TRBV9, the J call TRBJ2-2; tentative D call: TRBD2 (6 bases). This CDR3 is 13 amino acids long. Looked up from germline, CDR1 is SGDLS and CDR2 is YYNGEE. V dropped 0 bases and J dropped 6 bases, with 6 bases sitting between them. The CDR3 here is CASSVGGAGELFF. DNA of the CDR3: TGTGCCAGCAGCGTAGGCGGGGCCGGGGAGCTGTTTTTT.

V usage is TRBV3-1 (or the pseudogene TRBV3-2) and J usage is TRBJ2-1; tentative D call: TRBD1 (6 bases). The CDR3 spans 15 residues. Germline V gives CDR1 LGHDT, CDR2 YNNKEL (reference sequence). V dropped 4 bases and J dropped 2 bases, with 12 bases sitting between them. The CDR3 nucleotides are TGTGCCAGCAGCCGAACCAGGGGTGCCTACAATGAGCAGTTCTTC. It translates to CASSRTRGAYNEQFF.

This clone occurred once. DNA for the CDR3: TGTGCCAGCAGCTTACAGGGGGCGGGTGAAAAACTGTTTTTT. Encoded protein: CASSLQGAGEKLFF. The rearrangement links TRBV7-2 to TRBJ1-4; TRBD1 matches at 8 bases. Looked up from germline, CDR1 is SGHTA and CDR2 is FQGNSA. This CDR3 has 14 residues. Trimming took 2 bases from V and 7 from J; bases not matched to a gene: 3. Combining the CDR3 with reference TRBV7-2 and TRBJ1-4 gives the whole variable domain GAGVSQSPSNKVTEKGKDVELRCDPISGHTALYWYRQSLGQGLEFLIYFQGNSAPDKSGLPSDRFSAERTGGSVSTLTIQRTQQEDSAVYLCASSLQGAGEKLFFGSGTQLSVL.

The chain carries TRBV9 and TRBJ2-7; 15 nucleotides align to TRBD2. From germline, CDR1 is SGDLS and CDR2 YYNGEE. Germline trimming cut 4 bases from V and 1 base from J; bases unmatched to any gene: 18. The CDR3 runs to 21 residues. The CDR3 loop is CASSPGLSDGLAGGLSYEQYF. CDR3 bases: TGTGCCAGCAGCCCAGGCCTAAGCGACGGACTAGCGGGAGGGCTGTCCTACGAGCAGTACTTC.

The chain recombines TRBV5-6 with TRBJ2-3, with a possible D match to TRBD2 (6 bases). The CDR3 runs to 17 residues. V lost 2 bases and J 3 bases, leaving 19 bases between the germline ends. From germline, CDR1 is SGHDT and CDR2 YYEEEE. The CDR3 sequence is CASSFPTASGVTDTQYF. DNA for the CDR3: TGTGCCAGCAGCTTCCCTACTGCCTCGGGAGTAACAGATACGCAGTATTTT.

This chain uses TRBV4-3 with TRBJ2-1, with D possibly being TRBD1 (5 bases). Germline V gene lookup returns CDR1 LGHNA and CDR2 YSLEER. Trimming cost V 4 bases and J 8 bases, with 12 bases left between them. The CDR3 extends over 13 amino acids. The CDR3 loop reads CASSPGHWDEQFF. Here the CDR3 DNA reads TGCGCCAGCAGCCCAGGACATTGGGATGAGCAGTTCTTC.

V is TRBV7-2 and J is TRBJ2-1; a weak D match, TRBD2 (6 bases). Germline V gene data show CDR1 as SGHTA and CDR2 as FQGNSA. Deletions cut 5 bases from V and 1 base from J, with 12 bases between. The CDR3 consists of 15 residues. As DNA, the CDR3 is TGTGCCAGCAGCCTGGGCGGGGCTTCCTACAATGAGCAGTTCTTC. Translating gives CASSLGGASYNEQFF.

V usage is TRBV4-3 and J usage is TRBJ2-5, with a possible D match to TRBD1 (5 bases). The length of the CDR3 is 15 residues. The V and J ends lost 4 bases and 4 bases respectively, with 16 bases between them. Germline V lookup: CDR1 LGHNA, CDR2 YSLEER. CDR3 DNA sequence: TGCGCCAGCAGCCCGCTTCCTACAGGATCAGAGACCCAGTACTTC. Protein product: CASSPLPTGSETQYF.

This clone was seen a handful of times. The CDR3 nucleotides read TGTGCCAGCAGTTACCGGACTGGGGAGCTGTTTTTT. Protein sequence: CASSYRTGELFF. The V call is TRBV6-5, the J call TRBJ2-2, with a weak D call TRBD2 (5 bases). CDR3 length equals 12 residues. Between the trimmed V and J ends, which lost 2 bases and 8 bases, there was a span of 6 bases. Germline values: CDR1 MNHEY, CDR2 SVGAGI.

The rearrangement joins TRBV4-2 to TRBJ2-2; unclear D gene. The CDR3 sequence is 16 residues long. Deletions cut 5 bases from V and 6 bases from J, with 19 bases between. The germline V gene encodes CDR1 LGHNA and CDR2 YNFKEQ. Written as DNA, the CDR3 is TGTGCCAGCAGCAAAAACCTAGGTGCCAGCTCCGGGGAGCTGTTTTTT. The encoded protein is CASSKNLGASSGELFF.

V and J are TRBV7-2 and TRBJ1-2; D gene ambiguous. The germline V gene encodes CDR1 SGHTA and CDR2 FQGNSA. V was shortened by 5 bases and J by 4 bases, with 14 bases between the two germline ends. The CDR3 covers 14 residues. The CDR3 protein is CASSPPGGGYGYTF. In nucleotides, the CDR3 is TGTGCCAGCAGCCCACCCGGTGGCGGCTATGGCTACACCTTC. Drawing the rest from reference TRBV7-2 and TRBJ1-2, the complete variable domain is GAGVSQSPSNKVTEKGKDVELRCDPISGHTALYWYRQSLGQGLEFLIYFQGNSAPDKSGLPSDRFSAERTGGSVSTLTIQRTQQEDSAVYLCASSPPGGGYGYTFGSGTRLTVV.